This T cell receptor (beta chain) is from a study of OX40 agonist ivuxolimab in advanced cancers. Germline V lookup: CDR1 SGDLS, CDR2 YYNGEE. V lost 4 bases to trimming and J lost 8 bases, with 21 bases between them. The CDR3 totals 16 residues. Study outcomes and limitations: Also present in some nonresponders was a low level of normalized T-cell clonal expansion. CD4+ and CD8+ T cells in blood underwent clonal expansion by week 6 at 0.1 to 3.0 mg/kg.

Generated by immunoSEQ multiplex PCR, the TCRdb table keeps only in-frame clones and is missing some. In the table there are 54,000 or so clones, about 80% of which are singletons. This clone was observed a single time. Its antigen is unidentified. Sequenced material: CD4+ or CD8+ T cells sorted from blood, taken in a trial of the OX40 agonist ivuxolimab. This chain links TRBV9 with TRBJ2-2, with D possibly being TRBD1 or TRBD2 (5 bases each). This TCR derives from an adult with an advanced solid tumor such as melanoma, head and neck, liver or kidney cancer. As DNA, the CDR3 is TGTGCCAGCAGCCCGCCAGGGCGGGCCCGCGGTGGGGAGCTGTTTTTT. Translated: CASSPPGRARGGELFF. Full variable domain (remainder filled in from reference TRBV9 and TRBJ2-2): DSGVTQTPKHLITATGQRVTLRCSPRSGDLSVYWYQQSLDQGLQFLIQYYNGEERAKGNILERFSAQQFPDLHSELNLSSLELGDSALYFCASSPPGRARGGELFFGEGSRLTVL.